This T cell receptor (beta chain) comes out of a study of ipilimumab plus nivolumab after autologous stem cell transplantation. Study overall: Typical patient got roughly 5 ipilimumab doses and seven to nine nivolumab doses (median). DLBCL patients had primary refractory or relapsed disease.

Produced via immunoSEQ multiplex PCR; TCRdb's table is partial and in-frame only. Counted here are 10,000 to 15,000 clones, around 73% occurring once; the ten biggest clones make up 17%. Starting 14 to 28 days after autologous transplant, ipilimumab 1 mg/kg was given. The CDR3 is made up of 13 amino acids. Germline V gene lookup returns CDR1 SGHDT and CDR2 YYEEEE. V lost 1 base and J lost 6; bases outside the gene matches: 1. This sequence joins TRBV5-6 and TRBJ2-1; the match to TRBD1 covers 7 bases. The sequencing used PBMCs, collected in a trial of ipilimumab plus nivolumab as post-transplant consolidation. The clonotype was recovered from a male donor with diffuse large B-cell lymphoma. The CDR3 DNA reads TGTGCCAGCAGCTTGACAGGGGCCAATGAGCAGTTCTTC. This gives the protein CASSLTGANEQFF.